The text below deals with one TCR beta chain. These data originate in a study of T cell clones after liver transplantation. Study-wide background: Three of eight recipients were HCV-positive; others had non-autoimmune, non-viral indications. Standard immunosuppression, with no induction, continued until 12-24 months after transplant. At least one year of complete immunosuppression withdrawal without enzymes over twice normal defined tolerance.

There are 11 residues in the CDR3. Germline loops: CDR1 DFQATT, CDR2 SNEGSKA (reference sequence). Trimming shortened V by 2 bases and J by 12 bases, and 11 bases separated the two germline ends. Clones were sequenced by immunoSEQ multiplex PCR, and TCRdb holds only the in-frame ones, with some missing. This table holds 55,000 to 80,000 clones, under 95% found once. Unstimulated PBMCs were sorted into CD3+CD4+ and CD3+CD8+ populations. This receptor was taken from a human donor who received a liver transplant. Sequencing used CD4+ T cells from blood, obtained before liver transplant. V gene TRBV20-1 combines with J gene TRBJ2-1, with D maybe TRBD2 (5 bases). CDR3 amino acids: CSARSVGGQFF. DNA of the CDR3: TGCAGTGCTAGAAGTGTAGGAGGGCAGTTCTTC.